These 11 T cell receptor beta chains were all obtained from the same sample, sequenced in a study of CD8+ T cells in alopecia areata. RNA was isolated and reverse transcribed to cDNA, the sequencing template. Produced via immunoSEQ multiplex PCR; TCRdb's table is partial and in-frame only. The data hold more than 200,000 clones, with less than 45% observed a single time. Treatment reported: oral pan-JAK inhibitor, 5-10 mg twice daily. The sequencing here drew on CD4+ T cells sorted from blood, taken around week 36, from a patient treated with tofacitinib. These receptors originate from a human donor with alopecia areata.

This clone was recorded a few times. The gene calls are TRBV30 and TRBJ1-2, with no clear D. The germline V gene has CDR1 GTSNPN and CDR2 SVGIG (reference sequence). The V end lost 5 bases, the J end lost 0 bases, and 10 bases lay between the germline ends. CDR3 length equals 13 residues. CDR3 nucleotide sequence: TGTGCCTGGCGGTCCCAGGCTAACTATGGCTACACCTTC. This gives the protein CAWRSQANYGYTF.

As to this clone: This specimen includes other DNA sequences encoding the same CDR3. The chain combines TRBV30 with TRBJ2-3; D not certain. The germline CDR1 and CDR2 sequences are GTSNPN and SVGIG (reference sequence). The CDR3 is 17 residues long. V lost 0 bases, J lost 0 bases, and 16 bases lay in between. The DNA of the CDR3 is TGTGCCTGGAGTGTAGGAGAGCCTCTTCTGAGCACAGATACGCAGTATTTT. Translated: CAWSVGEPLLSTDTQYF.

The V call is TRBV30, the J call TRBJ2-5; 7 nucleotides align to TRBD2. CDR1 GTSNPN and CDR2 SVGIG come from the germline V gene (reference sequence). The CDR3 has 13 amino acids. The V gene end was trimmed by 3 bases and the J gene end by 5 bases; junction bases not matched to a gene: 6. The CDR3 DNA reads TGTGCCTGGAGCCCCTGGGGAGGGGAGACCCAGTACTTC. Residues: CAWSPWGGETQYF.

The gene calls are TRBV28 and TRBJ2-6; TRBD1 agrees at 8 bases. Losses at the gene ends were 4 bases for V and 4 bases for J; bases not matched to a gene: 9. The CDR3 is made up of 17 amino acids. Germline lookup yields CDR1 MDHEN and CDR2 SYDVKM. CDR3 loop: CASSSTTRQGGANVLTF. The CDR3, as DNA: TGTGCCAGCAGTTCAACTACCCGACAGGGGGGGGCCAACGTCCTGACTTTC.

This clone was seen more than once but under ten times. The chain uses TRBV27 and TRBJ2-5; D may be TRBD1 (5 bases). Trimming pared 6 bases from V and 0 bases from J, leaving 11 bases between. The CDR3 length is 14 residues. The germline gives CDR1 MNHEY, CDR2 SMNVEV (reference sequence). The CDR3 DNA reads TGTGCCAGCAGAAACCGACAGAACCAAGAGACCCAGTACTTC. Its protein is CASRNRQNQETQYF.

The V call is TRBV27, the J call TRBJ1-1; maybe TRBD1 (6 bases). Trimming took off 5 bases at V and 3 bases at J, with 16 bases between the two ends. Germline assignment: CDR1 MNHEY and CDR2 SMNVEV (reference sequence). The CDR3 runs 15 residues. The CDR3 DNA is TGTGCCAGCAGTCCATACACAGGGTGGGACACTGAAGCTTTCTTT. It is translated as CASSPYTGWDTEAFF.

Here the CDR3 reads CAILPGLAGGYNEQFF. CDR3 bases: TGCGCCATTCTGCCGGGGCTAGCGGGAGGTTACAATGAGCAGTTCTTC. The chain links TRBV5-1 to TRBJ2-1; 11 nucleotides match TRBD2. The CDR3 contains 16 residues. Germline assignment: CDR1 SGHRS and CDR2 YFSETQ. V shed 9 bases and J 4 bases; nucleotides not matched to a gene: 12.

The rearrangement uses TRBV15 and TRBJ2-3, with 7 bases aligning to TRBD1. The CDR3 totals 15 residues. Trimming at V came to 1 base and at J to 2 bases, leaving 3 bases not matched to a gene. Germline V gene lookup returns CDR1 LNHNV and CDR2 YYDKDF (reference sequence). This CDR3 is CATSRGQGYTDTQYF. In DNA form, the CDR3 reads TGTGCCACCAGCAGAGGACAGGGATACACAGATACGCAGTATTTT.

This clone was observed a few times. The chain combines TRBV29-1 with TRBJ2-3, with unresolved D. V lost 7 bases to trimming and J lost 0 bases, with 17 bases between them. CDR3 length equals 15 residues. The V gene's germline CDR1 is SQVTM and CDR2 ANQGSEA. The CDR3 protein is CSAALSVASTDTQYF. Here the CDR3 DNA reads TGCAGCGCCGCTCTATCGGTAGCAAGCACAGATACGCAGTATTTT.

The chain has TRBV28 and TRBJ2-4; a weak D match, TRBD2 (6 bases). The V end lost 2 bases, the J end lost 3 bases, and 8 bases lay between the germline ends. This CDR3 spans 14 amino acids. The germline gives CDR1 MDHEN, CDR2 SYDVKM. Here the CDR3 DNA reads TGTGCCAGCAGTTTACTAGCGCTCAAAAACATTCAGTACTTC. It yields the protein CASSLLALKNIQYF. Filled out from reference TRBV28 and TRBJ2-4, the complete variable domain reads DVKVTQSSRYLVKRTGEKVFLECVQDMDHENMFWYRQDPGLGLRLIYFSYDVKMKEKGDIPEGYSVSREKKERFSLILESASTNQTSMYLCASSLLALKNIQYFGAGTRLSVL.

This clone occurred a few times. The J gene is TRBJ2-2, the V gene TRBV7-9; D is unresolved. CDR3 length: 12 amino acids. The V gene lost 1 base and the J gene lost 5 bases, with 2 bases spanning the gap. Germline V gene data show CDR1 as SEHNR and CDR2 as FQNEAQ (reference sequence). The CDR3 sequence is CASSLETGELFF. As DNA, the CDR3 is TGTGCCAGCAGCTTAGAAACCGGGGAGCTGTTTTTT.